This entry describes one TCR beta chain. Its matching antigen is unknown. PCR used 60 Vbeta primers and 13 Jbeta primers. Assay used: immunoSEQ multiplex PCR; TCRdb lists only in-frame clones, some missing. This table holds about 180,000 clones, 77% found once. This specimen belongs to a study of cytomegalovirus exposure and HLA in healthy donors. From germline, CDR1 is SGDLS and CDR2 YYNGEE. V lost 3 bases, J lost 5 bases, and 5 bases stayed unmatched. The CDR3 runs to 14 residues. Points from the study as a whole: Association with HLA alleles at 0.05 false discovery rate was found for around 17,000 TCR beta sequences in a later analysis. The study designated around 150 TCR beta chains cytomegalovirus-associated.

J is TRBJ2-5 and V is TRBV9; 9 bases are a match to TRBD1. The specimen sequenced was PBMCs. The TCR originated in a woman between 25 and 40 years old in good health and CMV-seropositive. Here the CDR3 reads CASSAQGARETQYF. CDR3 nucleotides: TGTGCCAGCAGCGCACAGGGGGCGAGGGAGACCCAGTACTTC.